This T cell receptor beta chain was documented in a study of OX40 agonist ivuxolimab in advanced cancers. Background on the study: The patients' treatment was ivuxolimab, an agonistic anti-OX40 (CD134) antibody.

Study results and caveats: Averaged across samples, CD8+ T cells carried more expanded clones than CD4+ did.

Assay used: immunoSEQ multiplex PCR; TCRdb lists only in-frame clones, some missing. The sample holds about 100,000 clones; roughly 94% are singletons and the top ten take 0.18%. This CDR3 spans 14 amino acids. Between the trimmed V and J ends, which lost 3 bases and 0 bases, there was a span of 8 bases. Germline V gene sequence: CDR1 MDHEN, CDR2 SYDVKM. As to this clone: Its antigen is not known.

This TCR was recovered from an adult with an advanced solid tumor such as melanoma, head and neck, liver or kidney cancer. Specimen: CD4+ or CD8+ T cells sorted from blood, collected in a trial of the OX40 agonist ivuxolimab. The chain employs TRBV28 and TRBJ1-2; no definite D call. DNA for the CDR3: TGTGCCAGCAGTTTGAGGTTTTCTAACTATGGCTACACCTTC. Residues: CASSLRFSNYGYTF.